The 17 T cell receptor beta chains below all came from one sample that was sequenced in a study of T cells in localized non-small cell lung cancer. The method was immunoSEQ multiplex PCR; TCRdb's version includes in-frame clones alone and lacks a portion of them. The sample contains 45,000 to 60,000 clones, less than 85% of which appear only once. This sample comprised PBMCs, obtained before any cancer treatment. The receptor set was obtained from a woman aged 40-70 years with stage II lung adenocarcinoma.

This chain joins TRBV5-1 and TRBJ2-7, with D possibly TRBD1 on 5 matching bases. The germline V gene has CDR1 SGHRS and CDR2 YFSETQ. The CDR3 runs 12 residues. Trimming shortened V by 1 base and J by 4 bases, and 6 bases separated the two germline ends. The CDR3 DNA follows: TGCGCCAGCAGCTTGAAGGGGTACGAGCAGTACTTC. Amino acid sequence: CASSLKGYEQYF.

V usage is TRBV7-9 and J usage is TRBJ1-2; no clear D. Trimming cost V 1 base and J 3 bases, with 6 bases left between them. Germline V gene lookup returns CDR1 SEHNR and CDR2 FQNEAQ (reference sequence). The CDR3 length is 13 residues. The CDR3 sequence is CASSLVRDYGYTF. As DNA, the CDR3 is TGTGCCAGCAGCTTAGTAAGGGACTATGGCTACACCTTC.

This clone was seen just once. The chain uses TRBV28 and TRBJ2-3; D remains ambiguous. The CDR3 consists of 11 residues. V was pared by 9 bases and J by 4 bases, with 8 bases between. Germline V gives CDR1 MDHEN, CDR2 SYDVKM. CDR3 in DNA: TGTGCCAGAGGAGAGTCAGATACGCAGTATTTT. Residues: CARGESDTQYF.

V and J are TRBV4-1 and TRBJ1-4; D gene ambiguous. Germline V gives CDR1 MGHRA, CDR2 YSYEKL. Trimming pared 1 base from V and 7 bases from J, leaving 13 bases between. The CDR3 contains 15 residues. DNA for the CDR3: TGCGCCAGCAGCCAAGGAGGACTCCCGAGTGAAAAACTGTTTTTT. It is translated as CASSQGGLPSEKLFF.

V is TRBV5-1 and J is TRBJ2-4; D remains unclear. V was shortened by 0 bases and J by 7 bases, with 11 bases between the two germline ends. The CDR3 loop spans 14 amino acids. Looked up from germline, CDR1 is SGHRS and CDR2 is YFSETQ. The CDR3 loop is CASSLGGPPNIQYF. As DNA, the CDR3 is TGCGCCAGCAGCTTGGGGGGTCCCCCCAACATTCAGTACTTC. The full variable domain, with the rest looked up from reference TRBV5-1 and TRBJ2-4, is KAGVTQTPRYLIKTRGQQVTLSCSPISGHRSVSWYQQTPGQGLQFLFEYFSETQRNKGNFPGRFSGRQFSNSRSEMNVSTLELGDSALYLCASSLGGPPNIQYFGAGTRLSVL.

This clone has a single count. This rearrangement joins TRBV2 to TRBJ2-1, with D perhaps matching TRBD2 (5 bases). This CDR3 contains 14 residues. Germline-derived CDR1 and CDR2 are SNHLY and FYNNEI. Between the trimmed V and J ends, which lost 8 bases and 3 bases, there was a span of 14 bases. The CDR3 DNA reads TGTGCCAGCGTCCCACTAGTGAGCTACAATGAGCAGTTCTTC. Amino acid sequence: CASVPLVSYNEQFF.

V usage is TRBV2 and J usage is TRBJ1-2; 8 positions agree with TRBD1. The germline V gene has CDR1 SNHLY and CDR2 FYNNEI. The CDR3 sequence is 22 residues long. Germline trimming cut 1 base from V and 2 bases from J; bases unmatched to any gene: 24. The CDR3, as DNA: TGTGCCAGCAGTGAAGAGGGTAGGGCAGGGGGCGGCCCTAGCTCATCCAACTATGGCTACACCTTC. This sequence encodes CASSEEGRAGGGPSSSNYGYTF.

This clone was counted between two and nine times. V is TRBV11-3 and J is TRBJ1-1, with 7 bases identical to TRBD1. V shed 6 bases, J shed 7 bases, and the junction held 8 bases outside the gene matches. CDR1 is SGHNT and CDR2 is YENEEA in the germline V gene. The CDR3 length is 13 residues. CDR3 sequence reads: CASRPGGNNEAFF. The CDR3 DNA is TGTGCCAGCAGACCAGGGGGAAATAATGAAGCTTTCTTT.

This CDR3 is CASSVVLSGANVLTF. DNA for the CDR3: TGTGCCAGCAGCGTAGTCCTCTCTGGGGCCAACGTCCTGACTTTC. The chain joins TRBV9 to TRBJ2-6; no firm D call. Germline V gene lookup returns CDR1 SGDLS and CDR2 YYNGEE. The CDR3 is 15 residues long. V was cut by 0 bases and J by 0 bases, with 4 bases left in between.

The CDR3 is CASRLDGSFDEQYF. The CDR3 DNA reads TGCGCCAGCCGGCTAGACGGGTCCTTTGACGAGCAGTACTTC. The rearrangement uses TRBV5-1 and TRBJ2-7; D is unclear. V lost 7 bases and J 5 bases, leaving 19 bases between the germline ends. Germline V gives CDR1 SGHRS, CDR2 YFSETQ. The CDR3 length is 14 residues. Full variable domain (rest looked up from reference TRBV5-1 and TRBJ2-7): KAGVTQTPRYLIKTRGQQVTLSCSPISGHRSVSWYQQTPGQGLQFLFEYFSETQRNKGNFPGRFSGRQFSNSRSEMNVSTLELGDSALYLCASRLDGSFDEQYFGPGTRLTVT.

This clone was detected a few times. The chain has TRBV2 and TRBJ1-6; unclear D gene. Trimming took off 4 bases at V and 8 bases at J, with 9 bases between the two ends. The CDR3 loop spans 13 amino acids. CDR1 is SNHLY and CDR2 is FYNNEI in the germline V gene. Here the CDR3 DNA reads TGTGCCAGCAGTGGAGAGGTCGATTCACCCCTCCACTTT. Its translation: CASSGEVDSPLHF.

J is TRBJ1-1 and V is TRBV5-1, with D maybe TRBD1 (6 bases). The germline V and J ends were trimmed by 0 bases and 8 bases, with 8 bases remaining between them. Germline V lookup: CDR1 SGHRS, CDR2 YFSETQ. This CDR3 is 12 amino acids long. The CDR3 DNA reads as TGCGCCAGCAGCTTGGGCGACAGGGAAGCTTTCTTT. Protein sequence: CASSLGDREAFF.

V gene TRBV14 combines with J gene TRBJ1-1; 7 bases are shared with TRBD1. Germline loops: CDR1 SGHDN, CDR2 FVKESK. Trimming at V came to 4 bases and at J to 7 bases, leaving 15 bases not matched to a gene. The CDR3 length is 16 residues. CDR3 in amino acids: CASSPRGVTEHGEAFF. In DNA form, the CDR3 reads TGTGCCAGCAGCCCCAGGGGGGTGACAGAACACGGTGAAGCTTTCTTT.

The chain combines TRBV6-6 with TRBJ2-1, with D possibly being TRBD2 (6 bases). In germline, CDR1 is MNHNY, CDR2 SVGAGI (reference sequence). This CDR3 has 14 amino acids. Trimming removed 7 bases from V and 2 bases from J, with 12 bases in between. CDR3 sequence (DNA): TGTGCCAGCACAAACGGAGGGGCCTACAATGAGCAGTTCTTC. Translated, it gives CASTNGGAYNEQFF.

The genes are TRBV28 and TRBJ2-3; D gene unclear. The CDR3 has 13 residues. Trimming cost V 6 bases and J 5 bases, with 12 bases left between them. Germline V CDR1 and CDR2: MDHEN, SYDVKM. The CDR3 sequence is CASRAPTGDTQYF. Here the CDR3 DNA reads TGTGCCAGCAGAGCACCAACGGGAGATACGCAGTATTTT. Based on the CDR3 plus reference TRBV28 and TRBJ2-3, the full variable domain is DVKVTQSSRYLVKRTGEKVFLECVQDMDHENMFWYRQDPGLGLRLIYFSYDVKMKEKGDIPEGYSVSREKKERFSLILESASTNQTSMYLCASRAPTGDTQYFGPGTRLTVL.

The rearrangement joins TRBV4-2 to TRBJ1-1; D not resolved. This CDR3 spans 17 amino acids. The germline V and J ends were trimmed by 4 bases and 0 bases, with 18 bases remaining between them. The germline V gene has CDR1 LGHNA and CDR2 YNFKEQ. CDR3 coding DNA: TGTGCCAGCAGCCTCGGCGTCGGAGGGCGCATGAACACTGAAGCTTTCTTT. Its translation: CASSLGVGGRMNTEAFF.

The V gene is TRBV6-4, the J gene TRBJ2-7; a possible D gene is TRBD2 (6 bases). Germline CDR1 and CDR2: MRHNA and SNTAGT. V was cut by 6 bases and J by 6 bases, with 9 bases left in between. The CDR3 is 11 amino acids. CDR3 coding DNA: TGTGCCAGCAGCTCCGGGGGCGAGCAGTACTTC. As protein: CASSSGGEQYF.